These 7 T cell receptor beta chains were sequenced from one sample in a study of siplizumab effects on memory and regulatory T cells. The repertoire was sequenced with immunoSEQ multiplex PCR; TCRdb's copy has only in-frame clones and lacks some. Found here are around 100,000 clones, roughly 91% of them singletons; the top ten hold approximately 12%. Sequencing was done on a sample of non-Treg CD4+ T cells sorted from blood. Receptors originate from a human donor in good health.

The chain combines TRBV12-5 with TRBJ2-1, with 11 bases matching TRBD2. J was trimmed by 8 bases and V by 0 bases; bases with no gene match: 18. The CDR3 has 20 residues. Germline V CDR1 and CDR2: LGHNT, FRNRAP. The chain's CDR3 is CASGLVLGSGRALFHDEQFF. In DNA form, the CDR3 reads TGTGCTAGTGGTTTGGTACTGGGTAGCGGGAGGGCCCTTTTCCACGATGAGCAGTTCTTC.

This clone came up once. This chain links TRBV29-1 with TRBJ2-1; no clear D gene. CDR3 length: 12 residues. Trimming stripped 6 bases from V and 6 bases from J, with 12 bases between. Germline-derived CDR1 and CDR2 are SQVTM and ANQGSEA. The DNA for the CDR3 is TGCAGCGTAGCTCCACAAGGCAATGAGCAGTTCTTC. It specifies CSVAPQGNEQFF.

This chain links TRBV30 with TRBJ2-3; possibly TRBD2 for D (6 bases). The germline CDR1 and CDR2 sequences are GTSNPN and SVGIG (reference sequence). The ends were cut back, 0 bases at V and 6 bases at J, with 13 bases in the middle. The CDR3 covers 14 residues. CDR3 loop: CAWSVRGGVDTQYF. The CDR3 DNA sequence: TGTGCCTGGAGTGTTAGGGGAGGTGTCGATACGCAGTATTTT.

The chain is built from TRBV7-3 and TRBJ2-5, with D perhaps TRBD2 (6 bases). Germline V gene sequence: CDR1 SGHTA, CDR2 FQGTGA. This CDR3 has 15 amino acids. Trimming shortened V by 1 base and J by 5 bases, and 14 bases separated the two germline ends. CDR3: CASSLMRGDRETQYF. In DNA form, the CDR3 reads TGTGCCAGCAGCTTAATGCGGGGAGATAGGGAGACCCAGTACTTC.

The genes are TRBV19 and TRBJ1-4, with D unresolved. The CDR3 is 15 residues long. Per the germline V gene, CDR1 is LNHDA and CDR2 is SQIVND (reference sequence). Trimming removed 7 bases at V and 2 bases at J, with 14 bases between. Here the CDR3 DNA reads TGTGCCAGTACCAAGAGGGAAGATACTAATGAAAAACTGTTTTTT. Its translation is CASTKREDTNEKLFF.

J is TRBJ2-2 and V is TRBV2; no reliable D call. Germline V gene lookup returns CDR1 SNHLY and CDR2 FYNNEI. V was clipped by 6 bases and J by 1 base, with 9 bases between them. The CDR3 totals 14 residues. The CDR3 loop reads CASSATMNTGELFF. CDR3 sequence (DNA): TGTGCCAGCAGCGCTACCATGAACACCGGGGAGCTGTTTTTT.

This clone was seen a handful of times. This chain links TRBV19 with TRBJ1-1; TRBD1 matches 10 bases. This CDR3 region has 14 residues. The germline gives CDR1 LNHDA, CDR2 SQIVND (reference sequence). V lost 4 bases, J lost 6 bases, and 5 bases stayed unmatched. CDR3 nucleotides: TGTGCCAGTAGTAGGGACAGGGGTTTAGCTGAAGCTTTCTTT. This gives the protein CASSRDRGLAEAFF.